Following are 16 T cell receptor beta chains from one sample sequenced in a study of shared clonotypes between healthy human individuals (dated by TCRdb to the early 2020s). Library generation was performed with the immunoSEQ multiplex PCR assay. TCRdb's version of the immuneACCESS table is confined to in-frame rearrangements and falls short of the full clone set. An unresolved V gene accounts for under half of the shortfall where checked; the remainder is of unknown origin. The sample table shows a few million clones, and around 93% are seen once. The top ten hold 0.37% of the sample. The sequenced sample consisted of naive CD4+ T cells from PBMCs. The cell subset or site label for this specimen denotes: CD45RA+ positively selected. These TCRs come from a man aged 18-30 years in good health. Some clones in this sample may be carry-over from other donors' samples.

The rearrangement uses TRBV18 and TRBJ1-3, with TRBD1 matching over 7 bases. Germline-derived CDR1 and CDR2 are KGHSH and LQKENI. The CDR3 is 15 amino acids. V was pared by 2 bases and J by 8 bases, with 9 bases of the junction left unmatched. As DNA, the CDR3 is TGTGCCAGCTCACCATGGAGACAGGGATCGGACACCATATATTTT. Its protein is CASSPWRQGSDTIYF.

The genes are TRBV15 and TRBJ2-2; the D gene is possibly TRBD1 (6 bases). Trimming left V 0 bases short and J 4 bases short, with 9 bases between. This CDR3 comprises 15 residues. CDR1 and CDR2 from the germline V gene are LNHNV and YYDKDF (reference sequence). CDR3 nucleotide sequence: TGTGCCACCAGCAGAGAGACAGGAGGCACCGGGGAGCTGTTTTTT. It codes for CATSRETGGTGELFF.

The gene calls are TRBV27 and TRBJ1-2, with TRBD1 identical over 8 bases. V lost 3 bases, J lost 6 bases, and 18 bases stayed unmatched. There are 18 residues in the CDR3. Germline values: CDR1 MNHEY, CDR2 SMNVEV (reference sequence). This chain's CDR3 is CASSFPPAAGGIWDGYTF. CDR3 nucleotide sequence: TGTGCCAGCAGTTTCCCCCCCGCGGCAGGGGGCATTTGGGATGGCTACACCTTC.

The chain is built from TRBV30 and TRBJ1-4; D is uncertain. The CDR3 is 14 amino acids. V lost 1 base, J lost 6 bases, and 12 bases lay in between. From germline, CDR1 is GTSNPN and CDR2 SVGIG (reference sequence). The CDR3 DNA is TGTGCCTGGAGTGCGTTGGGAGCAGATGAAAAACTGTTTTTT. Its translation: CAWSALGADEKLFF.

The chain employs TRBV28 and TRBJ2-5; D gene uncertain. The CDR3 loop spans 14 amino acids. Germline V gene data show CDR1 as MDHEN and CDR2 as SYDVKM. V lost 6 bases, J lost 5 bases, and 16 bases lay in between. The CDR3 coding sequence is TGTGCCAGCAGCTACCGGATGTACGGGGAGACCCAGTACTTC. Translated, it gives CASSYRMYGETQYF.

The CDR3 loop reads CSVEDRGRGYEQYF. The CDR3 nucleotides read TGCAGCGTTGAAGATAGGGGCAGGGGGTACGAGCAGTACTTC. The chain joins TRBV29-1 to TRBJ2-7; 7 nucleotides line up with TRBD1. V trimming: 0 bases; J trimming: 4 bases; junction bases outside the gene matches: 6. This CDR3 spans 14 amino acids. Germline assignment: CDR1 SQVTM and CDR2 ANQGSEA.

The chain employs TRBV18 and TRBJ1-1; tentative D call: TRBD1 (5 bases). V was shortened by 0 bases and J by 10 bases, with 15 bases between the two germline ends. The CDR3 runs 14 residues. Germline-derived CDR1 and CDR2 are KGHSH and LQKENI. CDR3 protein: CASSPPTVARGAFF. CDR3 coding DNA: TGTGCCAGCTCACCACCAACGGTTGCGAGGGGAGCTTTCTTT.

The chain recombines TRBV5-1 with TRBJ1-2, with 7 bases aligning to TRBD1. The ends lost 0 bases at V and 3 bases at J; junction bases unmatched: 11. This CDR3 region has 17 residues. Germline values: CDR1 SGHRS, CDR2 YFSETQ. The DNA of the CDR3 is TGCGCCAGCAGCTTGGTAGGGGCACAGGGGATGTACTATGGCTACACCTTC. Translation: CASSLVGAQGMYYGYTF.

As for this clone: Other nucleotide sequences in the sample specify the same CDR3. The rearrangement uses TRBV6-6 and TRBJ1-4; no firm D call. This CDR3 contains 15 residues. Between the trimmed V and J ends, which lost 2 bases and 0 bases, there was a span of 7 bases. CDR1 and CDR2 from the germline V gene are MNHNY and SVGAGI (reference sequence). The DNA for the CDR3 is TGTGCCAGCAGTTACCCCGGGGCAACTAATGAAAAACTGTTTTTT. Translation: CASSYPGATNEKLFF.

The chain employs TRBV7-9 and TRBJ1-2; possibly TRBD1 for D (6 bases). The germline V gene encodes CDR1 SEHNR and CDR2 FQNEAQ (reference sequence). Trimming pared 0 bases from V and 4 bases from J, leaving 12 bases between. The CDR3 is 15 amino acids. Here the CDR3 DNA reads TGTGCCAGCAGCTTAGCCCGGGGGCGATCCTATGGCTACACCTTC. This sequence encodes CASSLARGRSYGYTF. Together with reference TRBV7-9 and TRBJ1-2, the CDR3 gives the full variable domain: DTGVSQNPRHKITKRGQNVTFRCDPISEHNRLYWYRQTLGQGPEFLTYFQNEAQLEKSRLLSDRFSAERPKGSFSTLEIQRTEQGDSAMYLCASSLARGRSYGYTFGSGTRLTVV.

V usage is TRBV2 and J usage is TRBJ1-3, with TRBD1 matching over 7 bases. J lost 1 base, V lost 5 bases, and 2 bases had no gene match. Germline V CDR1 and CDR2: SNHLY, FYNNEI. The CDR3 has 14 amino acids. CDR3 protein: CASSRDRSGNTIYF. The CDR3 nucleotides read TGTGCCAGCAGTAGGGACAGATCTGGAAACACCATATATTTT. The entire variable domain, with the rest obtained from reference TRBV2 and TRBJ1-3, is as follows: EPEVTQTPSHQVTQMGQEVILRCVPISNHLYFYWYRQILGQKVEFLVSFYNNEISEKSEIFDDQFSVERPDGSNFTLKIRSTKLEDSAMYFCASSRDRSGNTIYFGEGSWLTVV.

The chain uses TRBV14 and TRBJ2-7, with 9 bases aligning to TRBD1. Germline loops: CDR1 SGHDN, CDR2 FVKESK. V dropped 4 bases and J dropped 5; count of bases not matched to a gene: 6. The CDR3 is 14 residues long. This CDR3 reads CASSPGTGRNEQYF. The CDR3 bases are TGTGCCAGCAGCCCCGGGACAGGGAGGAACGAGCAGTACTTC. Combining the CDR3 with reference TRBV14 and TRBJ2-7 gives the whole variable domain EAGVTQFPSHSVIEKGQTVTLRCDPISGHDNLYWYRRVMGKEIKFLLHFVKESKQDESGMPNNRFLAERTGGTYSTLKVQPAELEDSGVYFCASSPGTGRNEQYFGPGTRLTVT.

The rearrangement links TRBV10-3 to TRBJ2-7, with TRBD1 matching 11 bases. CDR3 length equals 15 residues. V shed 4 bases, J shed 1 base, and the junction held 3 bases outside the gene matches. Germline lookup yields CDR1 ENHRY and CDR2 SYGVKD. CDR3 DNA sequence: TGTGCCATCAGTGCGGGACAGGGGGTATCCTACGAGCAGTACTTC. Translation gives CAISAGQGVSYEQYF.

The rearrangement uses TRBV10-2 and TRBJ1-4; D is uncertain. This CDR3 contains 13 residues. The V end was cut by 1 base, the J end by 8 bases, with 8 bases between. The V gene's germline CDR1 is WSHSY and CDR2 SAAADI. The CDR3 bases are TGCGCCAGCAGTGAGTTCGACAACGAAAAACTGTTTTTT. Translated: CASSEFDNEKLFF.

The J gene is TRBJ2-7, the V gene TRBV28; possibly TRBD2 for D (5 bases). CDR3 length: 14 residues. V lost 5 bases, J lost 3 bases, and 14 bases lay in between. Per the germline V gene, CDR1 is MDHEN and CDR2 is SYDVKM. The CDR3 loop reads CASSLASGYYEQYF. In nucleotides, the CDR3 is TGTGCCAGCAGTCTTGCGAGCGGATACTACGAGCAGTACTTC.

The chain couples TRBV5-1 to TRBJ2-5; TRBD2 aligns across 11 bases. Trimming removed 2 bases from V and 2 bases from J; junction bases left unmatched: 8. The CDR3 has 17 residues. Looked up from germline, CDR1 is SGHRS and CDR2 is YFSETQ. This CDR3 reads CASSLGATSGNQETQYF. CDR3 DNA: TGCGCCAGCAGCTTAGGGGCGACTAGCGGGAATCAAGAGACCCAGTACTTC.